What follows describes a single T cell receptor (beta chain). The antigen it recognizes is unknown. No base quality information exists; no much larger clone differs at one position. The sample comes from a study of CD8+ T cells in alopecia areata (dated 2018 in TCRdb). The study in broad terms: The treated patients, all with moderate-to-severe alopecia areata, were enrolled in an open-label pilot trial of oral tofacitinib given at 5 to 10 mg twice daily. The SALT score, which quantifies the percentage of affected scalp surface area, was used to measure disease severity in treated patients. Patients on tofacitinib were biopsied at baseline and after 4 and 24 weeks of treatment, and several of the patients also had a later scalp biopsy. TCRbeta CDR3 regions were amplified by immunoSEQ multiplex PCR with 35 Vbeta forward and 13 Jbeta reverse primers. On the human side, TCRbeta sequencing was run on scalp tissue and on sorted CD4+ and CD8+ peripheral blood T cells from healthy controls and from alopecia areata patients with either patchy or totalis/universalis disease. The RNA source kit depended on sample type: the PAXgene miRNA kit for fixed scalp, the miRNeasy kit for PBMCs, and the RNeasy kit for mouse skin. The study used high-throughput TCRbeta sequencing to examine T cell clonal expansion in alopecia areata, in both the C3H/HeJ mouse model and human patients. Patients stayed on tofacitinib for 6 to 18 months and then had 6 months of follow-up off drug so that delayed response and recurrence could be assessed. Scalp clonality was compared across normal scalp (n=4), patchy alopecia areata scalp (n=8), and alopecia totalis/universalis scalp (n=8).

From V the trimming removes 10 bases and from J it removes 4 bases, while the gene matches leave 13 bases of the junction unaccounted for. CDR1 and CDR2 are read off the germline V gene (reference sequence) as LNHDA and SQIVND. The CDR3 starts with the cysteine, ends with the phenylalanine, and has 15 residues. CDR3 DNA is the only sequence kept; it has 45 bases, read in frame from the first base. The protocol used for the library was the immunoSEQ multiplex PCR assay. To provide template for TCR sequencing, every sample had RNA extracted and reverse transcribed into cDNA. SuperScript III was used to make first-strand cDNA, primed with a 2:1 mix of oligo-dT and random hexamers. A synthetic immune receptor repertoire was used to assess amplification bias, and residual bias was removed computationally. In the paper's pipeline: Raw reads were preprocessed for error removal, and CDR3 was defined according to IMGT conventions as running from the conserved cysteine to phenylalanine. Clonality was calculated as 1 minus Shannon entropy normalized by log2 of the number of productive unique TCRs. Scalp TCRbeta sequences were cross-referenced with sorted blood CD4 and CD8 repertoires so that the CD4 or CD8 identity of scalp clones could be inferred. TCRdb took over this immuneACCESS table, retaining in-frame rearrangements with V and J assigned. Such tables are incomplete; in checked studies, under half of the missing clones stem from an unresolved V gene, and the remainder is unexplained. That table is the source of V, J and clone size, and D and trimming were worked out from the DNA. The sample contains roughly 180,000 clones, 50% to 60% of them found a single time. Over 3% of the sample rests with the top ten.

Study-wide conclusions, independent of this receptor: TCR sequences shared between patients were less clear than in mice, possibly partly because of HLA diversity in the patient population. With tofacitinib, both scalp clonality and the number of expanded CD8+ clones among the top 100 scalp clones went down significantly. During tofacitinib treatment, many expanded lesional clones stuck around in both scalp and blood, and this persistence may partly explain why relapse happens after treatment is stopped. Higher clonality and more expanded CD8+ clones were observed in lesional scalp than in normal scalp, particularly in alopecia totalis/universalis, a finding suggestive of antigenic drive. Unlike mouse skin, which is dominated by gammadelta T cells, normal human skin has resident alphabeta T cells that are also sequenced, and this complicates analysis of the scalp TCR repertoire. Because the treated cohort was small and had only one nonresponder, larger studies are needed to examine links between baseline CD8+ expansion and response.

This specimen's time point label, per the study, means: about 4 weeks on oral tofacitinib. The treatment or condition label of this sample denotes: oral pan-JAK inhibitor, 5-10 mg twice daily. From alopecia areata patients, peripheral blood was collected along with lesional scalp punch biopsies. After PBMCs were isolated by density centrifugation and stained for CD3, CD4 and CD8, a FACSAria was used to sort CD4+ and CD8+ T cells. The receptor's source is a human donor with alopecia areata. The input for sequencing was CD4+ T cells sorted from blood, taken at week 4, from a patient treated with tofacitinib. The chain links TRBV19 with TRBJ1-5; 7 bases in between match TRBD1. The CDR3 region: CATRPGQTVNQPQHF. Read as DNA, the sequence is TGTGCCACCCGTCCGGGACAGACCGTTAATCAGCCCCAGCATTTT.